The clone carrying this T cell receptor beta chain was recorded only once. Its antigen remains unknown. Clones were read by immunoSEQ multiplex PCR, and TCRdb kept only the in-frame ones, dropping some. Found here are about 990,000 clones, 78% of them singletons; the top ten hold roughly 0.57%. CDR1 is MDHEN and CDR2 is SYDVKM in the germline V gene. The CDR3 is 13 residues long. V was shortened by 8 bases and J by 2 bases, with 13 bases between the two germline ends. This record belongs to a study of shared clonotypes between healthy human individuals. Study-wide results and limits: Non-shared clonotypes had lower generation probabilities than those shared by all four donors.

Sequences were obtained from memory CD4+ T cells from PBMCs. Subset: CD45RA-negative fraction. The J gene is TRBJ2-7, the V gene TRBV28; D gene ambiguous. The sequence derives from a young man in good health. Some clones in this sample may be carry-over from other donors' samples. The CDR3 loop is CASAREAAYEQYF. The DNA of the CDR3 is TGTGCCAGCGCCCGAGAGGCGGCCTACGAGCAGTACTTC.